Included here is one TCR beta chain sequence, with context. Its specificity is not known. This sample was included in a study of T cell responses to AZD1222 COVID-19 vaccine. General observations from the study: Donors, mostly white British, included more females; clonal diversity was possibly underestimated. Repertoire samples came only from after the peak T cell response.

Clones were read by immunoSEQ multiplex PCR, and TCRdb kept only the in-frame ones, dropping some. The sample comprises about 140,000 clones, roughly 90% of which are singletons, and around 3.2% rests with the top ten. CDR1 is SGHRS and CDR2 is YFSETQ in the germline V gene. The length of the CDR3 is 14 residues. Trimming removed 3 bases at V and 4 bases at J, with 14 bases between. The clonotype comes from an adult in good health. Sample: peripheral blood, taken on day 0 of AZD1222 vaccination. This chain joins TRBV5-1 and TRBJ2-7; D tentatively reads TRBD1 or TRBD2 (5 bases each). CDR3 sequence reads: CASSYLVGEYEQYF. DNA for the CDR3: TGCGCCAGCAGCTACCTTGTGGGGGAGTACGAGCAGTACTTC.